This TCR beta chain was obtained from a study of vaccination and CD4 T cells after COVID-19. The treatment denotes: roughly ten-day PBMC culture with coronavirus spike peptide pools or control peptides (ViraFEST assay). The absence of any prior SARS-CoV-2 infection in healthy vaccine recipients was confirmed by nucleocapsid antibody tests that came back negative both before and after vaccination. Fresh medium (containing IL-2) replaced half the medium on days 3 and 7. Negative selection was the method that isolated CD4+ T cells after around 10 days of culture. As for this clonotype: The antigen remains undetermined.

V gave up 4 bases and J gave up 5 bases, with 11 bases separating them. The CDR3 has 13 residues. Germline CDR1 reads LNHDA; CDR2 reads SQIVND (reference sequence). Sequenced with the Oncomine TCR Beta short-read assay was DNA taken from cultured CD4+ T cells. Someone extracted genomic DNA from cultured CD4+ T cells. TCRdb reanalysed the PCR reads using MiXCR and keeps one entry per CDR3 protein. The table lists tens of thousands of distinct CDR3 sequences, around 50% of them singletons, with about 28% in the top ten. Sample: CD4+ T cells from blood, cultured in vitro, taken before SARS-CoV-2 vaccination. This rearrangement joins TRBV19 to TRBJ2-5; D unresolved. The source of this sequence is a human donor who received a COVID-19 vaccine. The CDR3 loop reads CASSTRPGETQYF. The DNA for the CDR3 is TGTGCCAGTAGTACCCGACCCGGGGAGACCCAGTACTTC. The variable domain in full, with the rest retrieved from reference TRBV19 and TRBJ2-5, is DGGITQSPKYLFRKEGQNVTLSCEQNLNHDAMYWYRQDPGQGLRLIYYSQIVNDFQKGDIAEGYSVSREKKESFPLTVTSAQKNPTAFYLCASSTRPGETQYFGPGTRLLVL.